In its sample, the clone carrying this TCR beta chain was seen once. Its antigen remains unidentified. Some clones are missing from TCRdb's copy, which holds only in-frame ones; the method was immunoSEQ multiplex PCR. The table lists 2 million to 2.5 million clones, over 85% of them singletons. The entry originates in a study of shared clonotypes between healthy human individuals. Study observations and caveats: Clonotype sharing across donors was expected to vary with sequencing depth.

Those who donated, Caucasian adults without exception, all lived in Nashville, Tennessee. Between the trimmed V and J ends, which lost 6 bases and 1 base, there was a span of 7 bases. Looked up from germline, CDR1 is SNHLY and CDR2 is FYNNEI. The CDR3 contains 13 residues. The sequenced material came from naive CD4+ T cells from PBMCs. As for subset: CD45RA+ positively selected. The clonotype comes from a man aged 18 to 30 in good health. Some clones in this sample may be carry-over from other donors' samples. The chain uses TRBV2 and TRBJ2-1; unclear D gene. The CDR3 is CASRTSSYNEQFF. In DNA form, the CDR3 reads TGTGCCAGCAGGACAAGTTCCTACAATGAGCAGTTCTTC.